These 9 T cell receptor beta chains came from one sample sequenced in a study of early T cells in non-severe SARS-CoV-2 infection. TCRdb called the 5' RACE reads again in MiXCR, with one record for every CDR3 protein. There are around 60,000 distinct CDR3 sequences in the sample; approximately 12% occur only once, and around 4.5% lies in the top ten. The sequencing sample was made of whole blood. These receptors all stem from an adult who was a healthcare worker with PCR-confirmed SARS-CoV-2 infection or an uninfected control (not recorded which).

At least ten counts were recorded for this clonotype. The chain joins TRBV4-1 to TRBJ2-7, with D possibly being TRBD2 (5 bases). The CDR3 is 15 amino acids. Trimming shortened V by 3 bases and J by 4 bases, and 16 bases separated the two germline ends. Germline lookup yields CDR1 MGHRA and CDR2 YSYEKL. The CDR3 region is CASSQRLAAGYEQYF. In DNA form, the CDR3 reads TGCGCCAGCAGCCAGCGGCTAGCAGCAGGATACGAGCAGTACTTC.

The rearrangement links TRBV12-3 or TRBV12-4 to TRBJ2-7, with no clear D. The V and J ends lost 3 bases and 6 bases respectively, with 9 bases between them. The CDR3 has 12 residues. The CDR3 sequence: CASSFYPFEQYF. The CDR3 bases are TGTGCCAGCAGTTTTTACCCCTTCGAGCAGTACTTC.

This clonotype was seen once. This chain links TRBV28 with TRBJ2-1; 8 bases match TRBD1. The CDR3 spans 15 residues. Germline loops: CDR1 MDHEN, CDR2 SYDVKM. Unmatched junction bases numbered 11, after V lost 5 bases and J lost 8 bases. The CDR3 DNA reads as TGTGCCAGCAGTACAAGGACAGGGTCGGTGGATGAGCAGTTCTTC. Translated: CASSTRTGSVDEQFF.

This clonotype was observed many times. V is TRBV6-5 and J is TRBJ1-3; D is unresolved. The CDR3 has 15 residues. Trimming shortened V by 6 bases and J by 0 bases, and 12 bases separated the two germline ends. Germline V gene sequence: CDR1 MNHEY, CDR2 SVGAGI. Written as DNA, the CDR3 is TGTGCCAGCAGCTACAGTCCAATCTCTGGAAACACCATATATTTT. Translation: CASSYSPISGNTIYF.

The rearrangement joins TRBV7-9 to TRBJ2-1; D may match TRBD1 or TRBD2 (5 bases each). Trimming removed 4 bases from V and 4 bases from J, with 14 bases in between. The length of the CDR3 is 15 residues. The germline CDR1 and CDR2 sequences are SEHNR and FQNEAQ (reference sequence). CDR3 DNA sequence: TGTGCCAGCAGCTCCGGGACGGGGAATTACAATGAGCAGTTCTTC. Its protein product is CASSSGTGNYNEQFF.

This rearrangement joins TRBV7-2 to TRBJ1-2; D not resolved. CDR3 length: 12 residues. Germline values: CDR1 SGHTA, CDR2 FQGNSA. V lost 5 bases and J lost 7, with 11 bases in between. For the CDR3, the DNA is TGTGCCAGCAGCCCACTGACGGTTGGCTACACCTTC. It yields the protein CASSPLTVGYTF. Using reference TRBV7-2 and TRBJ1-2 for the parts outside the CDR3, the full variable domain is GAGVSQSPSNKVTEKGKDVELRCDPISGHTALYWYRQSLGQGLEFLIYFQGNSAPDKSGLPSDRFSAERTGGSVSTLTIQRTQQEDSAVYLCASSPLTVGYTFGSGTRLTVV.

The sample holds a few counts of this clonotype. This chain connects TRBV3-1 to TRBJ2-3; D is possibly TRBD2 (6 bases). V was cut by 8 bases and J by 5 bases, with 8 bases left in between. Per germline, CDR1 LGHDT and CDR2 YNNKEL (reference sequence). The CDR3 totals 11 residues. CDR3 sequence: CASGGKDTQYF. The CDR3 DNA follows: TGTGCCAGCGGGGGGAAAGATACGCAGTATTTT.

This chain joins TRBV7-8 and TRBJ1-1; perhaps TRBD1 as D (5 bases). The CDR3 totals 13 residues. Germline CDR1 and CDR2: SGHVS and FQNEAQ. V was cut by 7 bases and J by 0 bases, with 9 bases left in between. CDR3 coding DNA: TGTGCCAGCACCAGGGACCTGAACACTGAAGCTTTCTTT. It translates to CASTRDLNTEAFF.

There are a few counts of this clonotype. A much more abundant neighbour one base away suggests this may be a read error. This rearrangement joins TRBV7-2 to TRBJ1-5; unclear D gene. The germline V gene has CDR1 SGHTA and CDR2 FQGNSA. V lost 5 bases and J lost 6, with 17 bases in between. The CDR3 loop spans 15 amino acids. CDR3 sequence reads: CASSRSAGAGQPQHF. For the CDR3, the DNA is TGTGCCAGCAGCCGTTCAGCGGGCGCCGGTCAGCCCCAGCATTTT.